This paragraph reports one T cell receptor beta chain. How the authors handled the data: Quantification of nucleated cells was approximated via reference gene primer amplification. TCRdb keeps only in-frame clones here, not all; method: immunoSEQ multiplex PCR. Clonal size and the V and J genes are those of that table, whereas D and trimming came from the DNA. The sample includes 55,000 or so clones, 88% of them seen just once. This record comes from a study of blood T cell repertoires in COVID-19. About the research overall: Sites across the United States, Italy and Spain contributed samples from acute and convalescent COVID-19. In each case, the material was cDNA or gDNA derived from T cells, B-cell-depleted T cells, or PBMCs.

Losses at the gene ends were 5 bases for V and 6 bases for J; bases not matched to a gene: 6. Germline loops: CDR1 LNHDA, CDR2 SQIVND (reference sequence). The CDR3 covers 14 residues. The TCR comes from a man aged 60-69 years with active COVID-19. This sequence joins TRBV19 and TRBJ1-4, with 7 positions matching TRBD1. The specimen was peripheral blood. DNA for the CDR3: TGTGCCAGTAGTCCGGACAGGAGCGATGAAAAACTGTTTTTT. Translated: CASSPDRSDEKLFF.